This T cell receptor (beta chain) was identified during a study of monozygotic twins with inflammatory bowel disease. Broader study findings: IBD patients share fewer clonotypes with other people than healthy twins do, especially with disease activity.

Template switching incorporated UMIs with a 6-nucleotide sample barcode. TCRdb reprocessed the 5' RACE reads, with one entry per CDR3 protein and no DNA. In total, the table holds approximately 160,000 distinct CDR3 sequences. With regard to this clonotype: Its antigen is currently unknown.

CDR1 is MNHEY and CDR2 is SVGAGI in the germline V gene. There are 15 residues in the CDR3. This chain links TRBV6-5 with TRBJ1-1. This sequence originates from a human donor with ulcerative colitis or Crohn's disease, or a healthy co-twin of an affected twin (not recorded which). The specimen sequenced was blood. The CDR3 loop reads CASSHLKAVNTEAFF.